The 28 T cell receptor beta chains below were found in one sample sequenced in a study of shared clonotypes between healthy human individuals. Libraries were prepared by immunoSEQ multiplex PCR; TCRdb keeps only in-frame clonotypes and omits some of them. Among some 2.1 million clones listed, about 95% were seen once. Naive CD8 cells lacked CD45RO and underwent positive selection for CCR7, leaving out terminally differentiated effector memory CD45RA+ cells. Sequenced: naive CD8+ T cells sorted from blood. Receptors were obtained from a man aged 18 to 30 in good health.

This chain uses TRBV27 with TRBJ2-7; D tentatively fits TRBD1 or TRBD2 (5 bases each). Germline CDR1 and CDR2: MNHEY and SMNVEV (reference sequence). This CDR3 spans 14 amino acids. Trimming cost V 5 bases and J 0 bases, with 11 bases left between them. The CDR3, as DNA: TGTGCCAGCAGTGCCTGGGGGAACTCCTACGAGCAGTACTTC. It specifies CASSAWGNSYEQYF.

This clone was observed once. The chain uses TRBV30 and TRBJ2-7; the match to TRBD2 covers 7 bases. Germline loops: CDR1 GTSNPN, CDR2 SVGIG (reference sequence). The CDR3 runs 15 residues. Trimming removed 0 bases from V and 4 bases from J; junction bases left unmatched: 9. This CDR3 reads CAWSVGPSGGYEQYF. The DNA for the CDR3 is TGTGCCTGGAGTGTAGGCCCTAGCGGAGGGTACGAGCAGTACTTC.

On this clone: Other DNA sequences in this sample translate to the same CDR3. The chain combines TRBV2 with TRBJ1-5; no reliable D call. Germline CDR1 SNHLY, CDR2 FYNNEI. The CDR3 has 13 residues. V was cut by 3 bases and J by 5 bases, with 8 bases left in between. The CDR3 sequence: CASSEEGYQPQHF. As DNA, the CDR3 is TGTGCCAGCAGTGAGGAGGGATATCAGCCCCAGCATTTT.

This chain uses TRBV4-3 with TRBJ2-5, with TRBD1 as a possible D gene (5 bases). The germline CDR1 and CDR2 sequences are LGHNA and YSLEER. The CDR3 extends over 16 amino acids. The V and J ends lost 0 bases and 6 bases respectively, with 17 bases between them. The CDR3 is CASSQDGGQGGKTQYF. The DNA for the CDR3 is TGCGCCAGCAGCCAAGATGGCGGCCAGGGTGGAAAGACCCAGTACTTC.

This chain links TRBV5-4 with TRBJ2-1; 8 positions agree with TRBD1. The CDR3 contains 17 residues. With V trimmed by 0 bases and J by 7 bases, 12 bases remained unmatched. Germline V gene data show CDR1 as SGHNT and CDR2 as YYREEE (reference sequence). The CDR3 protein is CASSLEAGTRGRNEQFF. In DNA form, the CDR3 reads TGTGCCAGCAGCTTGGAAGCGGGTACCAGGGGGCGGAATGAGCAGTTCTTC.

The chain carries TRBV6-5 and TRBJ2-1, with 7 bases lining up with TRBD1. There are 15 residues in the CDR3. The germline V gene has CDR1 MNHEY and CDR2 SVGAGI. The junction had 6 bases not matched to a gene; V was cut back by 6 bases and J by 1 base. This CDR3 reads CASRWTGLSYNEQFF. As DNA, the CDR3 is TGTGCCAGCAGGTGGACAGGACTTTCCTACAATGAGCAGTTCTTC.

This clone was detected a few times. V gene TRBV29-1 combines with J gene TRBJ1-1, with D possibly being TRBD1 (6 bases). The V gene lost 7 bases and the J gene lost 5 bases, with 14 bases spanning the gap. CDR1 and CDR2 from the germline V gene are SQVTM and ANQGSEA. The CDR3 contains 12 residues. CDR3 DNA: TGCAGCGGTCTACAGGGTTTGACTGAAGCTTTCTTT. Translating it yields CSGLQGLTEAFF.

CDR3 loop: CAWSIGQGVQPQHF. CDR3 in DNA: TGTGCCTGGAGTATCGGGCAGGGGGTTCAGCCCCAGCATTTT. This sequence joins TRBV30 and TRBJ1-5; 7 bases fit TRBD1. There are 14 residues in the CDR3. Trimming at V came to 2 bases and at J to 6 bases, leaving 7 bases not matched to a gene. Germline V gene lookup returns CDR1 GTSNPN and CDR2 SVGIG (reference sequence).

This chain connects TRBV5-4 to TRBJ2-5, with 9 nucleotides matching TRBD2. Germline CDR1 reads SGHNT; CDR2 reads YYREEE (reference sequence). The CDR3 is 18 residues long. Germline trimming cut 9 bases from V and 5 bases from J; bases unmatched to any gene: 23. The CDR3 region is CATSPLQSSGIEGETQYF. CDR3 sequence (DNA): TGTGCCACCTCACCTTTACAATCTAGCGGGATAGAGGGGGAGACCCAGTACTTC.

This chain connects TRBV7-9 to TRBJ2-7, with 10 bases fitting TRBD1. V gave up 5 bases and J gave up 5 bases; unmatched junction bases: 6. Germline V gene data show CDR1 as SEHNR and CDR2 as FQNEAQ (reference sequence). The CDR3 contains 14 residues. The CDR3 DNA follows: TGTGCCAGCAGCCTGACAGGGGGCATGGACGAGCAGTACTTC. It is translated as CASSLTGGMDEQYF.

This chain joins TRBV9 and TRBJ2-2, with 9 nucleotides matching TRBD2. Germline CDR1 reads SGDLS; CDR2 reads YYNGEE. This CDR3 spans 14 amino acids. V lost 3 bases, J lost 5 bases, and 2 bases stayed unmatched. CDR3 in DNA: TGTGCCAGCAGCGCCGCGGGGGGGACCGGGGAGCTGTTTTTT. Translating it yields CASSAAGGTGELFF.

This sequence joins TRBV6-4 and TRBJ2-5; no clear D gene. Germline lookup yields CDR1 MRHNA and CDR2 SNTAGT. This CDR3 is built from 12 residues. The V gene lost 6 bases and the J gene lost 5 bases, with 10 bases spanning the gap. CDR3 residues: CASRDLRETQYF. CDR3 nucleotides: TGTGCCAGCAGGGACCTTCGGGAGACCCAGTACTTC.

The CDR3 DNA is TGTGCCAGCAGCTCTTCGACAGACTACAATGAGCAGTTCTTC. It encodes CASSSSTDYNEQFF. The J gene is TRBJ2-1, the V gene TRBV7-9; D is perhaps TRBD1 (5 bases). V dropped 4 bases and J dropped 3 bases, with 10 bases sitting between them. This CDR3 is 14 amino acids long. The V gene's germline CDR1 is SEHNR and CDR2 FQNEAQ (reference sequence).

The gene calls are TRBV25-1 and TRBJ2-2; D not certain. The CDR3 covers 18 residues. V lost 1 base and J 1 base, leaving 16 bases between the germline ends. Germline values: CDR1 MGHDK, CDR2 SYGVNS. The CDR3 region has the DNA TGTGCCAGCAGTGAATTTGCGGCACTCGAGCGGAACACCGGGGAGCTGTTTTTT. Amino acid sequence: CASSEFAALERNTGELFF. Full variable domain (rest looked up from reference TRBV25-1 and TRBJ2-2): EADIYQTPRYLVIGTGKKITLECSQTMGHDKMYWYQQDPGMELHLIHYSYGVNSTEKGDLSSESTVSRIRTEHFPLTLESARPSHTSQYLCASSEFAALERNTGELFFGEGSRLTVL.

This CDR3 is CASSLDKLLYEQYF. The DNA of the CDR3 is TGTGCCAGCAGCCTTGACAAGCTCCTCTACGAGCAGTACTTC. The chain carries TRBV7-8 and TRBJ2-7; D call uncertain. Germline assignment: CDR1 SGHVS and CDR2 FQNEAQ. Trimming cost V 5 bases and J 3 bases, with 14 bases left between them. This CDR3 has 14 amino acids.

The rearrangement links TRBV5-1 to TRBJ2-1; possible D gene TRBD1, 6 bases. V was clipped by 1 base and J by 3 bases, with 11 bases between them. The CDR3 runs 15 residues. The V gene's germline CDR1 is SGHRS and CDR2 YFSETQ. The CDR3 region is CASSLTGNLYNEQFF. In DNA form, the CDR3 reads TGCGCCAGCAGCTTGACAGGGAATCTCTACAATGAGCAGTTCTTC.

This chain's CDR3 is CASSPLLGSTNEKLFF. The CDR3 coding sequence is TGCGCCAGCAGCCCACTGTTGGGATCAACTAATGAAAAACTGTTTTTT. The V call is TRBV5-1, the J call TRBJ1-4; no definite D call. CDR1 is SGHRS and CDR2 is YFSETQ in the germline V gene. Trimming removed 4 bases from V and 0 bases from J, with 13 bases in between. CDR3 length: 16 residues. Supplemented by reference TRBV5-1 and TRBJ1-4, the full variable domain reads KAGVTQTPRYLIKTRGQQVTLSCSPISGHRSVSWYQQTPGQGLQFLFEYFSETQRNKGNFPGRFSGRQFSNSRSEMNVSTLELGDSALYLCASSPLLGSTNEKLFFGSGTQLSVL.

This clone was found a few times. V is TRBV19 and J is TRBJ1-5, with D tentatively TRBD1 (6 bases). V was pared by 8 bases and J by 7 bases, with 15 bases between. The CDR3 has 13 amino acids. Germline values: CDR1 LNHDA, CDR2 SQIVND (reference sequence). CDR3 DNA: TGTGCCAGTGGGGAACAGGGAAGCCAGCCCCAGCATTTT. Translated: CASGEQGSQPQHF.

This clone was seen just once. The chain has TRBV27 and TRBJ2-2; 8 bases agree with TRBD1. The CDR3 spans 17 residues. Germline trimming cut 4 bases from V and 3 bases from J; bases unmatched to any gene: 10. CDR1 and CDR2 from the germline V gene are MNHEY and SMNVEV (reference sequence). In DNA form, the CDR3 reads TGTGCCAGCAGTTCAGGACAGGGCGACACCTACACCGGGGAGCTGTTTTTT. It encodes CASSSGQGDTYTGELFF.

The CDR3, as DNA: TGTGCCAGTAGTCCGCCTCCAAACACTGAAGCTTTCTTT. This encodes CASSPPPNTEAFF. This chain links TRBV19 with TRBJ1-1, with D unclear. CDR3 length: 13 residues. V dropped 5 bases and J dropped 2 bases, with 9 bases sitting between them. CDR1 LNHDA and CDR2 SQIVND come from the germline V gene (reference sequence).

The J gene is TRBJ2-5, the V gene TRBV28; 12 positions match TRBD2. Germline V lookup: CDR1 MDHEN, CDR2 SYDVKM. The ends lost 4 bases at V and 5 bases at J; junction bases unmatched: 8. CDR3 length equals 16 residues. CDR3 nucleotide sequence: TGTGCCAGCAGTTCCTGGACTAGCGGGATTATCGAGACCCAGTACTTC. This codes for CASSSWTSGIIETQYF.

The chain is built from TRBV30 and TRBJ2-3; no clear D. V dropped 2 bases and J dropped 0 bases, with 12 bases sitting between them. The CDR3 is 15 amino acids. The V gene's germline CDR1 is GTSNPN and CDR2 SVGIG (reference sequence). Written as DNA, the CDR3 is TGTGCCTGGAGTCTCGCCCCCGGTAGCACAGATACGCAGTATTTT. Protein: CAWSLAPGSTDTQYF.

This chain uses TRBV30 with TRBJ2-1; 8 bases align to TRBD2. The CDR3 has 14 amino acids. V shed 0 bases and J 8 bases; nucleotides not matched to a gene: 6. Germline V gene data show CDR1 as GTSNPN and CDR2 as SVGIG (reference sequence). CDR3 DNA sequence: TGTGCCTGGAGTGTCGGAGCGGGAGTCGATGAGCAGTTCTTC. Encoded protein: CAWSVGAGVDEQFF.

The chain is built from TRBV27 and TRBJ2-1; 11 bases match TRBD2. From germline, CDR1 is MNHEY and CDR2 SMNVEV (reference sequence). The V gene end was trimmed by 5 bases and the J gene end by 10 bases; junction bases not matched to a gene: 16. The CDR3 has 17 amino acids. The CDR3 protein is CASSPLEVSGGAREQFF. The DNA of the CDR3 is TGTGCCAGCAGTCCCTTAGAGGTTAGCGGGGGGGCCCGGGAGCAGTTCTTC.

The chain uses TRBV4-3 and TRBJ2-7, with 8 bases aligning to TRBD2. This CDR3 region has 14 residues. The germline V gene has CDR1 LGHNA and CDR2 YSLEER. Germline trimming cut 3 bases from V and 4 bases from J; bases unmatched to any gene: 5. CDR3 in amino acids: CASSQYSGVYEQYF. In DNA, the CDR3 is TGCGCCAGCAGCCAGTATAGCGGGGTATACGAGCAGTACTTC.

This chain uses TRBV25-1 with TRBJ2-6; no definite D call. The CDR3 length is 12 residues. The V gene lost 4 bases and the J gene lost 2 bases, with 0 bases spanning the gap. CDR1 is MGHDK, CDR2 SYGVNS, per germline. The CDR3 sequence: CASSAGANVLTF. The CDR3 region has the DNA TGTGCCAGCAGTGCTGGGGCCAACGTCCTGACTTTC.

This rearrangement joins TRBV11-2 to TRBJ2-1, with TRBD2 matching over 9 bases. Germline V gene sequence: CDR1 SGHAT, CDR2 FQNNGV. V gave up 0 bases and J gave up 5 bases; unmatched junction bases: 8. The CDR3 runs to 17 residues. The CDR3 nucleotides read TGTGCCAGCAGCTTAGAACGCGGGGGGGCGGTCGACAATGAGCAGTTCTTC. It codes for CASSLERGGAVDNEQFF.

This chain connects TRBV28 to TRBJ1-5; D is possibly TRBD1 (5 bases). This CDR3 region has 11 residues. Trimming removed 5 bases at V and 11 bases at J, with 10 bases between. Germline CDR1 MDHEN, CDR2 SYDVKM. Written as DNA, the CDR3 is TGTGCCAGCAGTCCACAAGGGGCCCAGCATTTT. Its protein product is CASSPQGAQHF.